Below are 28 T cell receptor beta chains sequenced from a single sample in a study of CD8+CD57+ T cells in acquired aplastic anemia. Using genomic DNA as the template, TCR beta VDJ and CDR3 profiling was carried out. TCRdb re-derived calls from the reads in MiXCR, one entry per CDR3 protein. The table has roughly 500,000 distinct CDR3 sequences, roughly a third seen once; the top ten hold about 0.8%. Patients sequenced had flow cytometry evidence of CD8+CD57+ cell expansion. Sequenced input: sorted CD4+, CD8+, or CD8+CD57+ T cells (not recorded which) from PBMCs. Every receptor here comes from a human donor with aplastic anemia.

In its sample, this clonotype was seen once. The chain couples TRBV25-1 to TRBJ1-2, with 9 bases identical to TRBD1. CDR3 size: 14 residues. The germline V gene encodes CDR1 MGHDK and CDR2 SYGVNS. V shed 3 bases, J shed 4 bases, and the junction held 3 bases outside the gene matches. The chain's CDR3 is CASSDRQGVYGYTF. Written as DNA, the CDR3 is TGTGCCAGCAGTGATCGACAGGGGGTCTATGGCTACACCTTC.

This clonotype came up once. The rearrangement uses TRBV2 and TRBJ1-5, with TRBD1 identical over 9 bases. The CDR3 has 14 residues. Per germline, CDR1 SNHLY and CDR2 FYNNEI. J was trimmed by 7 bases and V by 7 bases; bases with no gene match: 8. DNA of the CDR3: TGTGCCAGCAAACTACAGGGGGCAAAGCAGCCCCAGCATTTT. Protein sequence: CASKLQGAKQPQHF.

The V call is TRBV10-3, the J call TRBJ2-5, with D perhaps matching TRBD1 (5 bases). CDR1 is ENHRY, CDR2 SYGVKD, per germline. Between the trimmed V and J ends, which lost 6 bases and 7 bases, there was a span of 9 bases. The length of the CDR3 is 11 residues. The CDR3 loop is CAISGQGTQYF. The CDR3 DNA sequence: TGTGCCATCAGCGGCCAGGGGACCCAGTACTTC.

The table lists this clonotype with many counts. The junction departs from the called germline gene at one end, perhaps through a read error. The gene calls are TRBV7-7 and TRBJ2-7; D is undetermined. CDR3 length: 14 residues. Germline V gene lookup returns CDR1 SSHAT and CDR2 FNYEAQ (reference sequence). Written as DNA, the CDR3 is TGTGCTAGCAGCTTAGCCACTCCACCTCGCGAGCAGTACTTC. It yields the protein CASSLATPPREQYF. Full variable domain (outside the CDR3, taken from reference TRBV7-7 and TRBJ2-7): GAGVSQSPRYKVTKRGQDVTLRCDPISSHATLYWYQQALGQGPEFLTYFNYEAQPDKSGLPSDRFSAERPEGSISTLTIQRTEQRDSAMYRCASSLATPPREQYFGPGTRLTVT.

The chain uses TRBV11-2 and TRBJ1-3, with D tentatively TRBD1 (5 bases). CDR3 length equals 16 residues. Trimming left V 3 bases short and J 0 bases short, with 12 bases between. Germline V gene sequence: CDR1 SGHAT, CDR2 FQNNGV. DNA of the CDR3: TGTGCCAGCAGCTTCACAGGAGCCTACTCTGGAAACACCATATATTTT. Amino acid sequence: CASSFTGAYSGNTIYF.

On this clonotype itself: Possible read error: a much larger clone is one base away. Since the CDR3 does not end with the conserved phenylalanine or tryptophan, this likely comes from a read error. The chain has TRBV20-1 and TRBJ1-5; D unresolved. Germline V gene data show CDR1 as DFQATT and CDR2 as SNEGSKA (reference sequence). The CDR3 sequence is 15 residues long. Trimming pared 4 bases from V and 2 bases from J, leaving 15 bases between. CDR3 in amino acids: CSATLTSAGNQPQHL. CDR3 in DNA: TGCAGTGCTACTCTAACATCTGCTGGCAATCAGCCCCAGCATCTT.

This clonotype has more than one count but fewer than ten. The chain has TRBV7-9 and TRBJ2-7, with 8 bases identical to TRBD2. CDR3 length: 14 residues. CDR1 SEHNR and CDR2 FQNEAQ come from the germline V gene (reference sequence). V lost 8 bases, J lost 5 bases, and 11 bases stayed unmatched. The CDR3 protein is CASGRGALRDEQYF. The CDR3 bases are TGTGCCAGCGGGCGGGGGGCCCTCCGGGACGAGCAGTACTTC.

This clonotype appeared many times. V is TRBV19 and J is TRBJ1-5; D unresolved. The V gene's germline CDR1 is LNHDA and CDR2 SQIVND (reference sequence). Trimming took off 4 bases at V and 6 bases at J, with 10 bases between the two ends. This CDR3 is built from 13 residues. CDR3 coding DNA: TGTGCCAGTAGTAGCCCGGGGTCTCAGCCCCAGCATTTT. Encoded protein: CASSSPGSQPQHF.

As for this clonotype: A much larger clone lies one base from this, so it may be a read error. V gene TRBV7-8 combines with J gene TRBJ2-7; TRBD2 matches at 9 bases. This CDR3 spans 16 amino acids. The germline CDR1 and CDR2 sequences are SGHVS and FQNEAQ. With 6 bases clipped from V and 5 bases from J, the junction kept 14 bases outside the gene matches. DNA for the CDR3: TGTGCCAGCAGACTCAGTAGCGGGAGTGATACCCACGAGCAGTACTTC. Translation gives CASRLSSGSDTHEQYF.

This clonotype was seen more than once but under ten times. This chain connects TRBV25-1 to TRBJ2-3, with 10 positions matching TRBD2. V lost 6 bases, J lost 2 bases, and 14 bases stayed unmatched. In germline, CDR1 is MGHDK, CDR2 SYGVNS. The CDR3 extends over 18 amino acids. The CDR3 here is CASSQIKIAGGYTDTQYF. CDR3 coding DNA: TGTGCCAGCAGCCAGATAAAAATAGCGGGAGGTTACACAGATACGCAGTATTTT.

V gene TRBV11-2 combines with J gene TRBJ2-2; D is undetermined. Germline CDR1 SGHAT, CDR2 FQNNGV. This CDR3 contains 16 residues. V lost 1 base to trimming and J lost 3 bases, with 12 bases between them. CDR3 nucleotides: TGTGCCAGCAGCTTAGTCGTTGGGCTGGACACCGGGGAGCTGTTTTTT. Translating gives CASSLVVGLDTGELFF.

This clonotype was found many times. The gene calls are TRBV2 and TRBJ2-2; maybe TRBD1 (5 bases). Germline assignment: CDR1 SNHLY and CDR2 FYNNEI. The CDR3 loop spans 15 amino acids. The ends were cut back, 6 bases at V and 4 bases at J, with 15 bases in the middle. The CDR3 protein is CASSRQGGITGELFF. CDR3 bases: TGTGCCAGCAGCCGGCAGGGTGGTATCACCGGGGAGCTGTTTTTT.

The J gene is TRBJ2-7, the V gene TRBV7-9; 7 nucleotides align to TRBD2. Per germline, CDR1 SEHNR and CDR2 FQNEAQ (reference sequence). Unmatched junction bases numbered 16, after V lost 8 bases and J lost 6 bases. The CDR3 totals 15 residues. The CDR3 DNA reads as TGTGCCAGCTCACCGGTCGTTGGGGGGGTTAGCGAGCAGTACTTC. Translation gives CASSPVVGGVSEQYF.

This clonotype has a count of ten or more. The chain couples TRBV4-3 to TRBJ2-7, with D hard to call. CDR1 and CDR2 (germline): LGHNA, YSLEER. The CDR3 totals 13 residues. Deletions cut 0 bases from V and 2 bases from J, with 5 bases between. The CDR3: CASSQEPAYEQYF. The DNA for the CDR3 is TGCGCCAGCAGCCAAGAGCCCGCCTACGAGCAGTACTTC.

In this sample, this clonotype turned up many times. This chain joins TRBV2 and TRBJ1-5; TRBD1 aligns across 8 bases. The CDR3 has 14 residues. Germline assignment: CDR1 SNHLY and CDR2 FYNNEI. The J segment lost 3 bases and the V segment lost 6 bases, leaving 4 bases of the junction unmatched. CDR3 sequence: CASRGQGDNQPQHF. CDR3 sequence (DNA): TGTGCCAGCAGAGGACAGGGTGACAATCAGCCCCAGCATTTT.

There are a few counts of this clonotype. The chain has TRBV30 and TRBJ2-7, with D perhaps given as TRBD1 or TRBD2 (5 bases each). The V gene lost 4 bases and the J gene lost 5 bases, with 12 bases spanning the gap. The CDR3 length is 12 residues. Germline CDR1 is GTSNPN and CDR2 is SVGIG (reference sequence). The CDR3 nucleotides read TGTGCCTGGACCGGGGCCTTCCACGAGCAGTACTTC. Translated, it gives CAWTGAFHEQYF.

In this sample, this clonotype turned up many times. The CDR3 loop is CAISEAGEQPQHF. Here the CDR3 DNA reads TGTGCCATCAGTGAGGCAGGGGAACAGCCCCAGCATTTT. This chain joins TRBV10-3 and TRBJ1-5, with TRBD1 as a possible D gene (6 bases). Trimming stripped 2 bases from V and 7 bases from J, with 9 bases between. This CDR3 is built from 13 residues. Germline CDR1 reads ENHRY; CDR2 reads SYGVKD.

This clonotype has at least ten counts. A much bigger clone sits one base away, suggesting this may be a read error. The chain combines TRBV29-1 with TRBJ1-1; unclear D gene. Looked up from germline, CDR1 is SQVTM and CDR2 is ANQGSEA. CDR3 size: 11 residues. V was trimmed by 5 bases and J by 1 base, leaving 5 bases between them. The CDR3 loop reads CSVMGNTEAFF. The CDR3 region has the DNA TGCAGCGTTATGGGGAACACTGAAGCTTTCTTT. Supplemented by reference TRBV29-1 and TRBJ1-1, the full variable domain reads SAVISQKPSRDICQRGTSLTIQCQVDSQVTMMFWYRQQPGQSLTLIATANQGSEATYESGFVIDKFPISRPNLTFSTLTVSNMSPEDSSIYLCSVMGNTEAFFGQGTRLTVV.

The chain carries TRBV29-1 and TRBJ2-7; TRBD1 agrees at 9 bases. With 1 base clipped from V and 9 bases from J, the junction kept 7 bases outside the gene matches. From germline, CDR1 is SQVTM and CDR2 ANQGSEA. CDR3 length: 13 amino acids. The CDR3 nucleotides read TGCAGCGTTGAAGTTCAACCGGGACAGGGGCAGTACTTC. Its protein product is CSVEVQPGQGQYF.

This clonotype turned up a few times. At one of its ends the junction is not consistent with the germline gene, which may arise from a read error. In DNA, the CDR3 is TGTGCCAGCAGCGTAGCTTTGGGGGATACGCAGTATTTT. This encodes CASSVALGDTQYF. The rearrangement links TRBV7-9 to TRBJ2-3, with D uncertain. The germline V gene encodes CDR1 SEHNR and CDR2 FQNEAQ (reference sequence). The CDR3 totals 13 residues.

In its sample, this clonotype was seen many times. The rearrangement links TRBV10-3 to TRBJ1-2, with a tentative D call TRBD1 (6 bases). With 6 bases removed from V and 0 bases from J, the gap between germline ends came to 14 bases. The germline V gene encodes CDR1 ENHRY and CDR2 SYGVKD. This CDR3 is 15 amino acids long. CDR3 nucleotides: TGTGCCATCAGCGCCGAAGGGGGTTCTAACTATGGCTACACCTTC. It is translated as CAISAEGGSNYGYTF.

In its sample, this clonotype was seen a few times. One base away lies a much larger clone, so this may be a sequencing read error. V and J are TRBV7-9 and TRBJ1-6; D unclear. The CDR3 spans 14 residues. Germline-derived CDR1 and CDR2 are SEHNR and FQNEAQ (reference sequence). Trimming removed 5 bases at V and 5 bases at J, with 10 bases between. The DNA for the CDR3 is TGTGCCAGCAGCACCAGGAACCATAATTCACCCCTCCACTTT. The encoded protein is CASSTRNHNSPLHF.

This chain links TRBV7-9 with TRBJ2-7, with D possibly matching TRBD1 (5 bases). The CDR3 totals 15 residues. CDR1 and CDR2 from the germline V gene are SEHNR and FQNEAQ (reference sequence). Trimming removed 2 bases at V and 2 bases at J, with 13 bases between. DNA of the CDR3: TGTGCCAGCAGCTTAAGAACCGAGGACACCTACGAGCAGTACTTC. It encodes CASSLRTEDTYEQYF.

The rearrangement joins TRBV9 to TRBJ1-6; D unclear. Germline CDR1 and CDR2: SGDLS and YYNGEE. There are 15 residues in the CDR3. Trimming cost V 0 bases and J 8 bases, with 12 bases left between them. DNA for the CDR3: TGTGCCAGCAGCGTAGCGGACGGTGGGGATTCACCCCTCCACTTT. This sequence encodes CASSVADGGDSPLHF.

This clonotype was found a few times. The chain's CDR3 is CASSPRGGHYEQYF. The DNA for the CDR3 is TGTGCCAGCAGCCCCAGGGGGGGGCACTACGAGCAGTACTTC. The genes are TRBV5-4 and TRBJ2-7, with D perhaps TRBD1 or TRBD2 (7 bases each). Deletions cut 4 bases from V and 3 bases from J, with 14 bases between. Germline CDR1 reads SGHNT; CDR2 reads YYREEE (reference sequence). The length of the CDR3 is 14 residues.

A single count supports this clonotype. J is TRBJ2-6 and V is TRBV19; TRBD1 matches 10 bases. Germline CDR1 is LNHDA and CDR2 is SQIVND (reference sequence). Losses at the gene ends were 5 bases for V and 5 bases for J; bases not matched to a gene: 15. The CDR3 totals 19 residues. The CDR3 DNA sequence: TGTGCCAGTAGTTCACTAACCGGGACAGGGGTAATGAGGGCCAACGTCCTGACTTTC. Its protein product is CASSSLTGTGVMRANVLTF.

V gene TRBV6-1 combines with J gene TRBJ1-5, with D possibly TRBD1 on 6 matching bases. This CDR3 is 14 amino acids long. The germline V gene has CDR1 MNHNS and CDR2 SASEGT. Trimming stripped 10 bases from V and 0 bases from J, with 13 bases between. Here the CDR3 DNA reads TGTGCCACCGAGGACAGATATAGCAATCAGCCCCAGCATTTT. This encodes CATEDRYSNQPQHF.

This clonotype was counted ten times or more. This chain uses TRBV2 with TRBJ2-7; D might be TRBD1 or TRBD2, each matching 6 bases. The CDR3 totals 13 residues. Germline CDR1 and CDR2: SNHLY and FYNNEI. CDR3 sequence: CAEGQGKLYEQYF. The CDR3 nucleotides read TGTGCGGAGGGGCAGGGGAAACTCTACGAGCAGTACTTC. The full variable domain, in which reference TRBV2 and TRBJ2-7 provide the parts outside the CDR3, is EPEVTQTPSHQVTQMGQEVILRCVPISNHLYFYWYRQILGQKVEFLVSFYNNEISEKSEIFDDQFSVERPDGSNFTLKIRSTKLEDSAMYFCAEGQGKLYEQYFGPGTRLTVT.